Listed below are T cell receptor beta chains from one sample, sequenced in a study of T cells in Graves' hyperthyroidism and ophthalmopathy. One entry per CDR3 protein, called by TCRdb with MiXCR from the multiplex PCR reads. The sample contains 490,000 or so distinct CDR3 sequences, less than 25% of which appear only once. The sample was blood. These receptors were obtained from a woman in her seventies with Graves' ophthalmopathy. The CDR3 runs from the conserved cysteine through the conserved F or W. The order of the fields is CDR3 protein, V gene, D gene. The D gene is left open where the match is weak.

CDR3aa: CASSHTETQYF
v_gene: TRBV14
d_gene: NA

CDR3aa: CASSITSGLGHGELFF
v_gene: TRBV5-1
d_gene: NA

CDR3aa: CASSLASTGQLSYEQYF
v_gene: TRBV7-2
d_gene: TRBD1

CDR3aa: CASSEALGSYEQYF
v_gene: TRBV2
d_gene: NA

CDR3aa: CASSVVAGPQADTQYF
v_gene: TRBV9
d_gene: TRBD2

CDR3aa: CASSLALGTDYNEQFF
v_gene: TRBV7-9
d_gene: NA

CDR3aa: CASSLGEDQPQHF
v_gene: TRBV7-2
d_gene: NA

CDR3aa: CASSLKGLGNQPQHF
v_gene: TRBV12-3/TRBV12-4
d_gene: NA

CDR3aa: CASSRTGVNEKLFF
v_gene: TRBV12-3/TRBV12-4
d_gene: TRBD1

CDR3aa: CASTTLRGGNYGYTF
v_gene: TRBV6-1
d_gene: NA

CDR3aa: CSAPPGLAVYEQFF
v_gene: TRBV20-1
d_gene: TRBD2

CDR3aa: CASSIASGSSYNEQFF
v_gene: TRBV7-2
d_gene: TRBD2

CDR3aa: CASSLGGGNTDTQYF
v_gene: TRBV5-1
d_gene: NA

CDR3aa: CASSVGDTHYEQYF
v_gene: TRBV9
d_gene: NA

CDR3aa: CSARVQWRKFF
v_gene: TRBV20-1
d_gene: NA

CDR3aa: CASSVRLAEYNEQFF
v_gene: TRBV9
d_gene: TRBD2

CDR3aa: CASSLGRQVEAFF
v_gene: TRBV7-2
d_gene: NA

CDR3aa: CATGAGDPTDTQYF
v_gene: TRBV6-1
d_gene: TRBD2

CDR3aa: CASSSWDSTYNEQFF
v_gene: TRBV27
d_gene: TRBD1

CDR3aa: CASGLAGEQYF
v_gene: TRBV28
d_gene: TRBD2

CDR3aa: CASSSLTGGVQPQHF
v_gene: TRBV28
d_gene: TRBD1

CDR3aa: CASRPTGQRTEAFF
v_gene: TRBV6-1
d_gene: TRBD1

CDR3aa: CASTRTGSNSPLHF
v_gene: TRBV6-2/TRBV6-3
d_gene: TRBD1

CDR3aa: CSAGSSGANVLTF
v_gene: TRBV29-1
d_gene: NA

CDR3aa: CASSEMVGTAKLFF
v_gene: TRBV10-1
d_gene: TRBD1

CDR3aa: CASSSRTSDFRGDTQYF
v_gene: TRBV13
d_gene: TRBD2

CDR3aa: CASSGGTGAVGELFF
v_gene: TRBV9
d_gene: TRBD1

CDR3aa: CASRTPQGWSPLHF
v_gene: TRBV6-1
d_gene: NA

CDR3aa: CSARVRDRAGQPQHF
v_gene: TRBV20-1
d_gene: TRBD1

CDR3aa: CATSRADRGETQYF
v_gene: TRBV15
d_gene: TRBD1

CDR3aa: CASSPRGGQTGELFF
v_gene: TRBV18
d_gene: TRBD1

CDR3aa: CASTITSGETQYF
v_gene: TRBV12-3/TRBV12-4
d_gene: TRBD2

CDR3aa: CASSSGVVSLNTQYF
v_gene: TRBV5-1
d_gene: NA

CDR3aa: CASENRGETQYF
v_gene: TRBV6-1
d_gene: TRBD1

CDR3aa: CSALPLGGRGYNEQFF
v_gene: TRBV20-1
d_gene: TRBD2

CDR3aa: CSVGLVVSYEQYF
v_gene: TRBV29-1
d_gene: NA

CDR3aa: CASSGTGGVGNTIYF
v_gene: TRBV19
d_gene: TRBD1

CDR3aa: CASSLGIRDQETQYF
v_gene: TRBV5-1
d_gene: NA

CDR3aa: CATGADEQFF
v_gene: TRBV10-3
d_gene: NA

CDR3aa: CASSTTGLTYEQYF
v_gene: TRBV9
d_gene: NA

CDR3aa: CASSLLVEGTMNTEAFF
v_gene: TRBV3-1
d_gene: NA

CDR3aa: CASSLLKAVNTGELFF
v_gene: TRBV5-1
d_gene: NA

CDR3aa: CASSMRGIGYGYTF
v_gene: TRBV19
d_gene: NA

CDR3aa: CASSPPRGVADTQYF
v_gene: TRBV18
d_gene: NA

CDR3aa: CASSLVRNEQFF
v_gene: TRBV5-1
d_gene: NA

CDR3aa: CSARDPAGDTQYF
v_gene: TRBV20-1
d_gene: NA

CDR3aa: CASSRTGRSNQPQHF
v_gene: TRBV5-1
d_gene: NA

CDR3aa: CASSQAPGGTGANVLTF
v_gene: TRBV4-3
d_gene: TRBD2

CDR3aa: CASSEGGNSNYGYTF
v_gene: TRBV6-1
d_gene: NA

CDR3aa: CSARGQGSSYSEQFF
v_gene: TRBV20-1
d_gene: NA

CDR3aa: CATFTGGSWNEQFF
v_gene: TRBV28
d_gene: TRBD2

CDR3aa: CASSLDPAGSPYNEQFF
v_gene: TRBV11-3
d_gene: NA

CDR3aa: CASSLERGNSLLHF
v_gene: TRBV7-2
d_gene: NA

CDR3aa: CASIMRTGDYSNQPQHF
v_gene: TRBV7-4
d_gene: TRBD1

CDR3aa: CSVMGTALYEQYF
v_gene: TRBV29-1
d_gene: TRBD1

CDR3aa: CARSTGSFNEKLFF
v_gene: TRBV30
d_gene: NA

CDR3aa: CASSLVSLVRETQYF
v_gene: TRBV7-9
d_gene: NA